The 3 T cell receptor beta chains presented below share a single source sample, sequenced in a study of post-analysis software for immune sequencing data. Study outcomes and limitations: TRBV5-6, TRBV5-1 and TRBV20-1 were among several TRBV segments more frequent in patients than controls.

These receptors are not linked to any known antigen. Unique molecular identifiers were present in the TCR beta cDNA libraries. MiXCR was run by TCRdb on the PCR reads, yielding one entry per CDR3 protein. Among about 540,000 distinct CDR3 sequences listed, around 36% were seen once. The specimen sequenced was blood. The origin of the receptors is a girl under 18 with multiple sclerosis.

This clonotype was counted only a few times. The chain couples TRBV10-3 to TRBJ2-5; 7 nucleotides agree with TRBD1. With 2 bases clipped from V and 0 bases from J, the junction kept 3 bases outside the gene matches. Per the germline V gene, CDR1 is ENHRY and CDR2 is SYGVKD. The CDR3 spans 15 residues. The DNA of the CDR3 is TGTGCCATCAGTGAGACCGGACAGGACCAAGAGACCCAGTACTTC. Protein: CAISETGQDQETQYF.

The CDR3 region has the DNA TGTGCCAGCAGCCAAGAAGGCCCCTATGGCTACACCTTC. Encoded protein: CASSQEGPYGYTF. The genes are TRBV3-1 and TRBJ1-2; D is unclear. Trimming shortened V by 0 bases and J by 4 bases, and 6 bases separated the two germline ends. The CDR3 loop spans 13 amino acids. Germline V gene sequence: CDR1 LGHDT, CDR2 YNNKEL (reference sequence).

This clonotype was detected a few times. The CDR3 here is CASSSTGAGGTDTQYF. In DNA form, the CDR3 reads TGTGCCAGCAGCTCGACAGGGGCAGGAGGCACAGATACGCAGTATTTT. V and J are TRBV12-3 or TRBV12-4 and TRBJ2-3, with 8 bases lining up with TRBD1. V shed 6 bases and J 1 base; nucleotides not matched to a gene: 9. This CDR3 contains 16 residues.